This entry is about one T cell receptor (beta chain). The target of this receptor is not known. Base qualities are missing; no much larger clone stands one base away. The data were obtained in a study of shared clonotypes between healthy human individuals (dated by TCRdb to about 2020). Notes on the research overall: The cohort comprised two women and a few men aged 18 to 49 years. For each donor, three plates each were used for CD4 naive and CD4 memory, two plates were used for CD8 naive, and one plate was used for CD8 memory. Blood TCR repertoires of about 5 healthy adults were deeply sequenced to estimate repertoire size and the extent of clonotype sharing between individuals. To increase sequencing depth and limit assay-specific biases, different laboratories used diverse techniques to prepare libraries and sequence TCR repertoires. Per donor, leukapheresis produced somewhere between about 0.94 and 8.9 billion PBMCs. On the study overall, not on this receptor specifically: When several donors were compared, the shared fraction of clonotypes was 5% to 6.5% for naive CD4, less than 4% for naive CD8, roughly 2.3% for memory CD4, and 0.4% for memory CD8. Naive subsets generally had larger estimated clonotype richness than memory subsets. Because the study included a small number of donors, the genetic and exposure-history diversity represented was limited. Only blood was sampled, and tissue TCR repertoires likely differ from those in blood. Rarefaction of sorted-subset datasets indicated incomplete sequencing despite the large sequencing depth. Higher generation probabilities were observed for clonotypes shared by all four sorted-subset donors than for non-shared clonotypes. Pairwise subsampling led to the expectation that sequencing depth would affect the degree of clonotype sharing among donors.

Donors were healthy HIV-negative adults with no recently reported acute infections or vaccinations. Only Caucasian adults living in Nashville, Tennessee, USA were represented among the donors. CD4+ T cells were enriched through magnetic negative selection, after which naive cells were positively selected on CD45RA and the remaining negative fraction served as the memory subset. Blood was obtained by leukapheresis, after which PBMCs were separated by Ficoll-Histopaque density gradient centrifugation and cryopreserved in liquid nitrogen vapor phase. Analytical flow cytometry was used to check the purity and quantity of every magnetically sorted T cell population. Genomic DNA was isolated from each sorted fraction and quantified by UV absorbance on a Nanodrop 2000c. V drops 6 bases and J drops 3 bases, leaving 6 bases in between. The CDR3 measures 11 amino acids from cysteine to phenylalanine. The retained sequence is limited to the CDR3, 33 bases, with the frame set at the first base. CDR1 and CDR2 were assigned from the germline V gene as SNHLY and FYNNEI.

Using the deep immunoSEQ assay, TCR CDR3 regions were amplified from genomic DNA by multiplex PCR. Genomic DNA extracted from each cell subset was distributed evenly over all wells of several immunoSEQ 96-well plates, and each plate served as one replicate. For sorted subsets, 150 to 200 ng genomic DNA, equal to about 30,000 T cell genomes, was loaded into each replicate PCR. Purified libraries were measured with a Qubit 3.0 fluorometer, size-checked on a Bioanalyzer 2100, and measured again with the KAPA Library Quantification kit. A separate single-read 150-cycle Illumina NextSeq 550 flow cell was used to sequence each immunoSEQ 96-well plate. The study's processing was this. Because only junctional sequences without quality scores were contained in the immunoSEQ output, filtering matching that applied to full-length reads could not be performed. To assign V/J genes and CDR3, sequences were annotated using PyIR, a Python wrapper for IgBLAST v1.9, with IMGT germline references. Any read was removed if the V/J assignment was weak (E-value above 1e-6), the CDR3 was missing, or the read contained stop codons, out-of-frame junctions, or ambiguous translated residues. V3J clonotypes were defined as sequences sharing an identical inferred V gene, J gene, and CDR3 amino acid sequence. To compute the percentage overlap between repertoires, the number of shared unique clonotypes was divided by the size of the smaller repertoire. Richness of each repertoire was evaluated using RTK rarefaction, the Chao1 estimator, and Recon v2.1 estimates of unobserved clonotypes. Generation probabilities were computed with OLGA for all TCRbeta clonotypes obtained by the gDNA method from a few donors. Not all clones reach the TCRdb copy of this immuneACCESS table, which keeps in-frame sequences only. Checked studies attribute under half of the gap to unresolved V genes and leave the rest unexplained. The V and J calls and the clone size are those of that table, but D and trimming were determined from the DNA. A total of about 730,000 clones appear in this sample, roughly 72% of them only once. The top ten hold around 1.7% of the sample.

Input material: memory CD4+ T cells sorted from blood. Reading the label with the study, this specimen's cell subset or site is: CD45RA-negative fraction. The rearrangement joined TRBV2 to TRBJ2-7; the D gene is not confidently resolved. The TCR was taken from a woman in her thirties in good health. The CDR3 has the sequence CASREIYEQYF. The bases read TGTGCCAGCAGGGAGATCTACGAGCAGTACTTC.